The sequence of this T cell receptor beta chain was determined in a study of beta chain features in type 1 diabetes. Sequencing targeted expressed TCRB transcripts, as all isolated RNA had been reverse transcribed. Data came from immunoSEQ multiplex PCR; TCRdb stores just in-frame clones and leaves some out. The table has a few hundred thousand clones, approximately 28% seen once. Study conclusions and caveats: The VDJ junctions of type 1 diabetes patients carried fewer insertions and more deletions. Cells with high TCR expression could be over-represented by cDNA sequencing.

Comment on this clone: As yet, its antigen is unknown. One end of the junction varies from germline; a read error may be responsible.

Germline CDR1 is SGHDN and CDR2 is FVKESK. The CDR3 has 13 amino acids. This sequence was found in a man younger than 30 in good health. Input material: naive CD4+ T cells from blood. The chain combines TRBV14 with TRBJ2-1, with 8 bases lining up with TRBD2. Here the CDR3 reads CASSQDLGTSKLF. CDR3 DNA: TGTGCCAGCAGCCAAGATCTAGGGACTAGTAAGCTCTTC.